This TCR beta chain was sequenced during a study of T cells in Graves' hyperthyroidism and ophthalmopathy. Study results and limitations: The majority of expanded thyroid clonotypes above 0.001 also appeared in blood.

Ophthalmopathy in the patients scored at least 3 on Clinical Activity Score and at least 4 on NOSPECS grade, lasting under 3 months. A roughly 10 ml volume of fresh peripheral blood provided the PBMCs. CDR1 and CDR2 from the germline V gene are PRHDT and FYEKMQ (reference sequence). The CDR3 covers 15 residues. Amplified TCR beta CDR3 regions derived from RNA transcripts. Initially, a first-round RT-PCR of the TCR CDR3 employed the HTBI primer set. One entry per CDR3 protein results from TCRdb running MiXCR on the multiplex PCR reads. Of 400,000 to 550,000 distinct CDR3 sequences in the sample, around 22% were seen once. As concerns this clonotype: The target antigen is unknown. At one end the junction does not follow the germline gene, possibly because of a read error.

The receptor comes from a woman aged 30 to 39 with Graves' ophthalmopathy. The chain uses TRBV13 and TRBJ2-5; 10 bases match TRBD2. Sequences were obtained from blood. CDR3 sequence: CASSLQASGSWTKYF. CDR3 sequence (DNA): TGTGCCAGCAGCTTACAGGCTAGCGGGAGCTGGACCAAGTACTTC. The full variable domain, completed using reference TRBV13 and TRBJ2-5, is AAGVIQSPRHLIKEKRETATLKCYPIPRHDTVYWYQQGPGQDPQFLISFYEKMQSDKGSIPDRFSAQQFSDYHSELNMSSLELGDSALYFCASSLQASGSWTKYFGPGTRLLVL.